The 14 T cell receptor beta chains reported below all come from one sample, sequenced in a study of CD8 T cells in Susac syndrome. An input of about 0.45 to 1 ug of RNA was subjected to reverse transcription using random hexamers. TCRdb independently ran MiXCR on the immunoSEQ multiplex PCR reads; one entry per CDR3 protein. The sample comprises approximately 150,000 distinct CDR3 sequences, approximately 95% of which are singletons, and 0.065% to 0.095% rests with the top ten. The specimen was CD4+ T cells from PBMCs. The receptors derive from a human donor with Susac syndrome.

The genes are TRBV27 and TRBJ2-2; D remains unclear. This CDR3 spans 14 amino acids. Trimming cost V 3 bases and J 1 base, with 6 bases left between them. Looked up from germline, CDR1 is MNHEY and CDR2 is SMNVEV (reference sequence). CDR3 DNA: TGTGCCAGCAGTTTGGGCAGGAACACCGGGGAGCTGTTTTTT. Residues: CASSLGRNTGELFF.

This chain uses TRBV5-1 with TRBJ1-1; 8 nucleotides line up with TRBD1. J was trimmed by 5 bases and V by 0 bases; bases with no gene match: 6. The CDR3 is made up of 15 amino acids. In germline, CDR1 is SGHRS, CDR2 YFSETQ. The CDR3 loop reads CASSLGAGGGTEAFF. CDR3 bases: TGCGCCAGCAGCTTGGGAGCAGGGGGCGGGACTGAAGCTTTCTTT.

The chain has TRBV7-3 and TRBJ1-1, with no clear D. With 9 bases removed from V and 1 base from J, the gap between germline ends came to 15 bases. This CDR3 is 14 amino acids long. Germline V gene sequence: CDR1 SGHTA, CDR2 FQGTGA. The CDR3 protein is CASMKLNSNTEAFF. The CDR3 bases are TGTGCCAGTATGAAGTTGAACTCGAACACTGAAGCTTTCTTT.

The rearrangement links TRBV5-1 to TRBJ2-7; D is unclear. Germline lookup yields CDR1 SGHRS and CDR2 YFSETQ. V gave up 0 bases and J gave up 3 bases, with 7 bases separating them. The CDR3 runs to 13 residues. The CDR3 sequence: CASSLDLGYEQYF. In nucleotides, the CDR3 is TGCGCCAGCAGCTTGGATCTGGGCTACGAGCAGTACTTC.

The rearrangement joins TRBV6-6 to TRBJ1-2; a possible D gene is TRBD1 (5 bases). The CDR3 extends over 12 amino acids. The germline V gene encodes CDR1 MNHNY and CDR2 SVGAGI (reference sequence). The germline V and J ends were trimmed by 5 bases and 2 bases, with 6 bases remaining between them. The CDR3 spells CASSHRNYGYTF. In DNA form, the CDR3 reads TGTGCCAGCAGTCACAGGAACTATGGCTACACCTTC.

V usage is TRBV20-1 and J usage is TRBJ2-3; TRBD2 agrees at 9 bases. The length of the CDR3 is 15 residues. The germline CDR1 and CDR2 sequences are DFQATT and SNEGSKA (reference sequence). V lost 0 bases and J lost 5; bases outside the gene matches: 6. The CDR3 loop is CSARDSGRWGDTQYF. CDR3 nucleotides: TGCAGTGCTAGAGATAGCGGGAGATGGGGAGATACGCAGTATTTT.

As DNA, the CDR3 is TGTGCCAGCAGCCCCTCAAATCACGAGCAGTACTTC. This gives the protein CASSPSNHEQYF. V and J are TRBV14 and TRBJ2-7; D not resolved. Trimming removed 4 bases at V and 5 bases at J, with 9 bases between. CDR1 is SGHDN, CDR2 FVKESK, per germline. The CDR3 loop spans 12 amino acids.

The V gene is TRBV4-2, the J gene TRBJ2-1; 7 nucleotides align to TRBD2. Looked up from germline, CDR1 is LGHNA and CDR2 is YNFKEQ. This CDR3 is 15 amino acids long. V trimming: 0 bases; J trimming: 5 bases; junction bases outside the gene matches: 4. CDR3 bases: TGTGCCAGCAGCCAAGAGCGGGAGCTAAACAATGAGCAGTTCTTC. Its translation is CASSQERELNNEQFF.

The chain is built from TRBV20-1 and TRBJ2-5; D may be TRBD1 (6 bases). Trimming took 1 base from V and 5 from J, leaving 11 bases between them. CDR3 size: 13 residues. Germline CDR1 is DFQATT and CDR2 is SNEGSKA (reference sequence). CDR3 protein: CSARGQGLETQYF. The CDR3 region has the DNA TGCAGTGCTAGAGGGCAGGGGTTGGAGACCCAGTACTTC.

V usage is TRBV5-1 and J usage is TRBJ2-2, with TRBD2 matching 7 bases. The CDR3 consists of 16 residues. V lost 4 bases to trimming and J lost 2 bases; unmatched junction nucleotides: 8. Germline CDR1 reads SGHRS; CDR2 reads YFSETQ. CDR3 loop: CASSPQAGPNTGELFF. CDR3 DNA sequence: TGCGCCAGCAGCCCCCAAGCGGGACCTAACACCGGGGAGCTGTTTTTT.

The chain couples TRBV12-3 or TRBV12-4 to TRBJ1-1, with D possibly being TRBD1 (5 bases). The CDR3 totals 15 residues. Deletions cut 3 bases from V and 5 bases from J, with 16 bases between. The CDR3 spells CASSFGARVGTEAFF. The CDR3 region has the DNA TGTGCCAGCAGTTTCGGGGCCAGGGTGGGAACTGAAGCTTTCTTT.

The chain links TRBV20-1 to TRBJ2-1; 10 bases map to TRBD2. This CDR3 is built from 14 residues. V lost 2 bases and J lost 8; bases outside the gene matches: 6. Looked up from germline, CDR1 is DFQATT and CDR2 is SNEGSKA (reference sequence). CDR3 in DNA: TGCAGTGCTAGAACTAGCGGGATTGTCTATGAGCAGTTCTTC. Translated, it gives CSARTSGIVYEQFF.

This clonotype was detected once. The chain couples TRBV5-1 to TRBJ1-2; a possible D gene is TRBD1 (6 bases). With 4 bases removed from V and 4 bases from J, the gap between germline ends came to 14 bases. The CDR3 is made up of 14 amino acids. In germline, CDR1 is SGHRS, CDR2 YFSETQ. The CDR3 spells CASSPDSLTYGYTF. The CDR3 coding sequence is TGCGCCAGCAGCCCGGACAGCTTAACCTATGGCTACACCTTC.

This chain joins TRBV28 and TRBJ1-2; no clear D gene. Trimming shortened V by 8 bases and J by 4 bases, and 14 bases separated the two germline ends. The CDR3 runs to 13 residues. CDR1 is MDHEN and CDR2 is SYDVKM in the germline V gene. This chain's CDR3 is CASRRPGSYGYTF. The CDR3 DNA is TGTGCCAGCCGTAGGCCCGGGAGCTATGGCTACACCTTC.